The sequence of this T cell receptor (beta chain) was determined in a study of cytomegalovirus exposure and HLA in healthy donors. Background on the study: Membership in the Caucasian-associated ancestry cluster was found for 75% to 85% of about 430 genotyped donors. Study findings and constraints: Reportedly, a later analysis found an Asian-associated ancestry cluster had fewer N-insertions than the roughly 700-donor mean. Cytomegalovirus status was reportedly diagnosed by the classifier with high sensitivity and specificity. In a later analysis, several top co-occurrence clusters appeared linked to parvovirus B19, influenza, CMV and Epstein-Barr virus.

Turning to this clone: Its target is unknown.

The PCR used 60 Vbeta and 13 Jbeta primers. Assay used: immunoSEQ multiplex PCR; TCRdb lists only in-frame clones, some missing. The repertoire holds under 150,000 clones, with approximately 80% as singletons. The CDR3 extends over 14 amino acids. Germline V lookup: CDR1 SGHVS, CDR2 FQNEAQ. Deletions cut 0 bases from V and 4 bases from J, with 10 bases between. The gene calls are TRBV7-8 and TRBJ2-7; tentatively, D is TRBD2 (5 bases). Input material: PBMCs. This sequence was found in a woman in her thirties or forties in good health and CMV-seronegative. Here the CDR3 DNA reads TGTGCCAGCAGCTTAGCAGGGAGTAGGTACGAGCAGTACTTC. Protein product: CASSLAGSRYEQYF. Full variable domain (remainder filled in from reference TRBV7-8 and TRBJ2-7): GAGVSQSPRYKVAKRGQDVALRCDPISGHVSLFWYQQALGQGPEFLTYFQNEAQLDKSGLPSDRFFAERPEGSVSTLKIQRTQQEDSAVYLCASSLAGSRYEQYFGPGTRLTVT.